The 21 T cell receptor beta chains below were found in one sample sequenced in a study of breast tumors, draining lymph nodes, adjacent tissues. Breast cancer patients provided tissue from their axillary draining lymph nodes. Each CDR3 protein gets one entry after TCRdb re-called the multiplex PCR reads with MiXCR. The data show around 290,000 distinct CDR3 sequences, with 30% seen just once and 0.85% to 1.3% held by the top ten. The sequenced sample was axillary lymph node tissue. Every receptor here comes from a female donor with breast cancer. Some clones in this sample may be carry-over from other donors' samples.

This clonotype has a count of ten or more. This chain joins TRBV6-1 and TRBJ1-5, with D maybe TRBD1 (5 bases). Germline V gives CDR1 MNHNS, CDR2 SASEGT. The V end lost 7 bases, the J end lost 3 bases, and 16 bases lay between the germline ends. This CDR3 spans 15 amino acids. CDR3 region: CASMRAGRHNQPQHF. CDR3 nucleotides: TGTGCCAGCATGAGGGCAGGGAGGCACAATCAGCCCCAGCATTTT.

This clonotype was detected only a few times. The V gene is TRBV30, the J gene TRBJ2-1; D ambiguous. Trimming left V 0 bases short and J 4 bases short, with 10 bases between. This CDR3 comprises 14 residues. CDR1 GTSNPN and CDR2 SVGIG come from the germline V gene (reference sequence). The CDR3, as DNA: TGTGCCTGGAGTGTACGGGCCCTGTACAATGAGCAGTTCTTC. Translating gives CAWSVRALYNEQFF. Supplemented by reference TRBV30 and TRBJ2-1, the full variable domain reads SQTIHQWPATLVQPVGSPLSLECTVEGTSNPNLYWYRQAAGRGLQLLFYSVGIGQISSEVPQNLSASRPQDRQFILSSKKLLLSDSGFYLCAWSVRALYNEQFFGPGTRLTVL.

This clonotype was counted many times. The chain joins TRBV20-1 to TRBJ2-5; 13 bases match TRBD2. The CDR3 runs to 19 residues. Germline trimming cut 3 bases from V and 5 bases from J; bases unmatched to any gene: 18. The germline gives CDR1 DFQATT, CDR2 SNEGSKA (reference sequence). The CDR3 here is CSARTMTSGRTSVEETQYF. The DNA of the CDR3 is TGCAGTGCTAGGACTATGACTAGCGGGAGGACCAGCGTAGAGGAGACCCAGTACTTC.

The V and J genes are TRBV27 and TRBJ2-7, with a possible D match to TRBD1 (6 bases). The ends were cut back, 6 bases at V and 5 bases at J, with 17 bases in the middle. The germline CDR1 and CDR2 sequences are MNHEY and SMNVEV (reference sequence). The CDR3 length is 14 residues. CDR3 sequence: CASSPGTRRDEQYF. The CDR3 nucleotides are TGTGCCAGCAGCCCAGGGACACGAAGGGACGAGCAGTACTTC.

Of note for this clonotype: No conserved phenylalanine or tryptophan ends this CDR3, so it is likely a read error. The chain links TRBV30 to TRBJ2-7; the D is unclear. The CDR3 has 13 amino acids. Germline loops: CDR1 GTSNPN, CDR2 SVGIG (reference sequence). The V and J ends lost 4 bases and 0 bases respectively, with 10 bases between them. Here the CDR3 reads CAWIRKGSYEQYL. CDR3 DNA sequence: TGTGCCTGGATTAGGAAGGGCTCCTACGAGCAGTACCTC.

The table lists this clonotype with many counts. The chain has TRBV28 and TRBJ1-6; tentative D call: TRBD1 (6 bases). V lost 6 bases, J lost 12 bases, and 12 bases lay in between. The germline CDR1 and CDR2 sequences are MDHEN and SYDVKM. This CDR3 spans 12 amino acids. CDR3 coding DNA: TGTGCCAGCAGATCTACAGGGTTACCCCTCCACTTT. It translates to CASRSTGLPLHF.

This clonotype was picked up many times. The rearrangement joins TRBV28 to TRBJ2-6; D is unclear. Germline V gene lookup returns CDR1 MDHEN and CDR2 SYDVKM. With 5 bases removed from V and 2 bases from J, the gap between germline ends came to 10 bases. CDR3 size: 15 residues. The CDR3 bases are TGTGCCAGCAGTACCCTAGTCGCTGGGGCCAACGTCCTGACTTTC. As protein: CASSTLVAGANVLTF. The whole variable domain, filled in from reference TRBV28 and TRBJ2-6, reads DVKVTQSSRYLVKRTGEKVFLECVQDMDHENMFWYRQDPGLGLRLIYFSYDVKMKEKGDIPEGYSVSREKKERFSLILESASTNQTSMYLCASSTLVAGANVLTFGAGSRLTVL.

This clonotype was seen more than once but under ten times. This may come from a read error, since a much larger clone is one base off. The V call is TRBV20-1, the J call TRBJ2-7; 11 nucleotides line up with TRBD2. CDR1 and CDR2 from the germline V gene are DFQATT and SNEGSKA (reference sequence). The CDR3 length is 14 residues. V shed 3 bases and J 6 bases; nucleotides not matched to a gene: 7. The CDR3 nucleotides read TGCAGTGCTAGCGGGACTAGCGGAGCTTCCGAGCAGTACTTC. This encodes CSASGTSGASEQYF.

This clonotype has a count of ten or more. This rearrangement joins TRBV6-5 to TRBJ2-2; perhaps TRBD1 as D (5 bases). Trimming stripped 2 bases from V and 7 bases from J, with 20 bases between. The CDR3 length is 17 residues. The germline gives CDR1 MNHEY, CDR2 SVGAGI. DNA for the CDR3: TGTGCCAGCAGTTACCAGACTCAGCAGGGTTGGATCGGGGAGCTGTTTTTT. It translates to CASSYQTQQGWIGELFF.

The table lists this clonotype with many counts. This chain connects TRBV11-2 to TRBJ2-3, with 10 bases matching TRBD2. The CDR3 has 17 amino acids. V shed 5 bases and J 3 bases; nucleotides not matched to a gene: 11. Per germline, CDR1 SGHAT and CDR2 FQNNGV. The CDR3 nucleotides are TGTGCCAGCAGCAGAAGAGCGGGAGGGCTTGGGACAGATACGCAGTATTTT. Amino acid sequence: CASSRRAGGLGTDTQYF.

This clonotype was counted ten times or more. The chain links TRBV19 to TRBJ1-4; no clear D. The V gene lost 6 bases and the J gene lost 4 bases, with 12 bases spanning the gap. The length of the CDR3 is 14 residues. Germline values: CDR1 LNHDA, CDR2 SQIVND (reference sequence). The CDR3 protein is CASRGPLRNEKLFF. The DNA of the CDR3 is TGTGCCAGTAGAGGGCCCTTACGTAATGAAAAACTGTTTTTT.

As regards this clonotype: A junction end diverges from the germline sequence, so it may reflect a read error. The V call is TRBV7-2, the J call TRBJ1-3; no definite D call. The CDR3 is 14 residues long. Germline V lookup: CDR1 SGHTA, CDR2 FQGNSA. The CDR3 DNA follows: TGTGCCAGCAGCTCAGGACTAGCGGGAATCACCATATATTTT. This codes for CASSSGLAGITIYF.

There are many counts of this clonotype. The chain joins TRBV20-1 to TRBJ2-2; D is unclear. Looked up from germline, CDR1 is DFQATT and CDR2 is SNEGSKA (reference sequence). The ends were cut back, 2 bases at V and 0 bases at J, with 10 bases in the middle. This CDR3 region has 15 residues. CDR3 sequence reads: CSARTGAANTGELFF. The CDR3 nucleotides read TGCAGTGCTAGAACGGGCGCGGCGAACACCGGGGAGCTGTTTTTT.

This clonotype was seen ten or more times. This chain joins TRBV12-3 or TRBV12-4 and TRBJ2-3, with unresolved D. This CDR3 is 15 amino acids long. Trimming removed 3 bases at V and 0 bases at J, with 10 bases between. The CDR3 DNA is TGTGCCAGCAGTTTGAGTAGTCTTAGCACAGATACGCAGTATTTT. This sequence encodes CASSLSSLSTDTQYF.

This clonotype was counted many times. This chain uses TRBV2 with TRBJ2-7; D may be TRBD1 or TRBD2 (5 bases each). Trimming removed 4 bases from V and 3 bases from J, with 13 bases in between. This CDR3 contains 14 residues. Germline assignment: CDR1 SNHLY and CDR2 FYNNEI. CDR3 sequence (DNA): TGTGCCAGCAGTGTTCGGGGACCCAACTACGAGCAGTACTTC. It codes for CASSVRGPNYEQYF.

This clonotype was counted at least ten times. V and J are TRBV11-3 and TRBJ2-7; possibly TRBD2 for D (5 bases). The V gene lost 2 bases and the J gene lost 0 bases, with 11 bases spanning the gap. Germline V gene lookup returns CDR1 SGHNT and CDR2 YENEEA. The CDR3 has 15 amino acids. DNA of the CDR3: TGTGCCAGCAGCTTATACAGCGGATACTCCTACGAGCAGTACTTC. The encoded protein is CASSLYSGYSYEQYF.

There are many counts of this clonotype. The chain couples TRBV9 to TRBJ2-1; D unresolved. The V end was cut by 4 bases, the J end by 5 bases, with 13 bases between. The CDR3 is 14 residues long. The V gene's germline CDR1 is SGDLS and CDR2 YYNGEE. The CDR3 loop reads CASSSRTPNNEQFF. The CDR3, as DNA: TGTGCCAGCAGCTCACGGACCCCTAACAATGAGCAGTTCTTC.

This clonotype was found many times. The V and J genes are TRBV3-1 and TRBJ2-5; no firm D call. Deletions cut 7 bases from V and 5 bases from J, with 17 bases between. Per the germline V gene, CDR1 is LGHDT and CDR2 is YNNKEL (reference sequence). The CDR3 is 14 residues long. CDR3 protein: CASTTDPSSETQYF. Here the CDR3 DNA reads TGTGCCAGCACCACAGATCCCTCGTCGGAGACCCAGTACTTC.

The J gene is TRBJ2-2, the V gene TRBV5-4; D is perhaps TRBD2 (5 bases). V lost 2 bases and J lost 8, with 13 bases in between. This CDR3 is built from 14 residues. Germline V gene sequence: CDR1 SGHNT, CDR2 YYREEE (reference sequence). The CDR3 region is CASSLGLPGGELFF. The CDR3, as DNA: TGTGCCAGCAGCTTAGGGCTACCGGGGGGGGAGCTGTTTTTT.

The sample holds a few counts of this clonotype. V gene TRBV4-1 combines with J gene TRBJ2-3; a weak D match, TRBD2 (8 bases). V gave up 4 bases and J gave up 6 bases, with 17 bases separating them. Germline CDR1 MGHRA, CDR2 YSYEKL. The CDR3 has 15 residues. The DNA of the CDR3 is TGCGCCAGCAGCCGAGGGGGCCCGGGGGGGGATACGCAGTATTTT. It codes for CASSRGGPGGDTQYF.

This clonotype was recorded many times. The chain recombines TRBV7-8 with TRBJ1-2; the match to TRBD1 covers 7 bases. This CDR3 comprises 14 residues. The ends lost 2 bases at V and 4 bases at J; junction bases unmatched: 4. Germline CDR1 is SGHVS and CDR2 is FQNEAQ. The CDR3 region has the DNA TGTGCCAGCAGCTTAAACTCAGGGGGCTATGGCTACACCTTC. This sequence encodes CASSLNSGGYGYTF.